This is a list of T cell receptor beta chains from one sample in a study of blood T cell repertoires in COVID-19. The repertoire was sequenced with immunoSEQ multiplex PCR; TCRdb's copy has only in-frame clones and lacks some. The top ten hold over 1.5% of the sample, which has 110,000 to 150,000 clones, roughly 88% seen once. Sequencing was done on a sample of peripheral blood. The origin of the receptors is a man aged 65 to 79 with acute or convalescent COVID-19. CDR3s include the opening cysteine and the closing phenylalanine or tryptophan. A D gene is named only where the DNA matches it firmly. Where a row states a size, it is once, few, many or the class of an expanded clone; other rows omit it.

size,V,J,D,CDR3,DNA
few,TRBV5-1,TRBJ1-3,NA,CASSLGSSGNTIYF,TGCGCCAGCAGCTTGGGTAGCTCTGGAAACACCATATATTTT
NA,TRBV6-5,TRBJ1-2,TRBD1,CASRLTGGSGGYTF,TGTGCCAGCAGATTGACAGGGGGATCGGGTGGCTACACCTTC
NA,TRBV18,TRBJ1-5,TRBD1,CASSPLRAGTGNQPQHF,TGTGCCAGCTCACCACTAAGAGCGGGGACAGGGAATCAGCCCCAGCATTTT
once,TRBV19,TRBJ1-5,NA,CASSIVRRSGPQHF,TGTGCCAGTAGTATAGTTCGGCGGTCCGGGCCCCAGCATTTT
few,TRBV9,TRBJ1-1,NA,CASSKTGTRTEAFF,TGTGCCAGCAGCAAAACCGGGACAAGAACTGAAGCTTTCTTT
NA,TRBV7-9,TRBJ2-2,TRBD2,CASSPRGANTGELFF,TGTGCCAGCAGTCCGCGGGGGGCGAACACCGGGGAGCTGTTTTTT
once,TRBV5-1,TRBJ1-6,NA,CASSLAGVGSPLHF,TGCGCCAGCAGCTTGGCAGGGGTTGGGTCACCCCTCCACTTT
NA,TRBV7-2,TRBJ1-6,NA,CASSFQGLKSYNSPLHF,TGTGCCAGCAGCTTTCAGGGATTGAAGTCCTATAATTCACCCCTCCACTTT
NA,TRBV19,TRBJ2-7,TRBD2,CASSPGWTSGSYEQYF,TGTGCCAGTAGTCCCGGATGGACTAGCGGTTCCTACGAGCAGTACTTC
NA,TRBV28,TRBJ1-2,TRBD1,CASSLPGTGLGYTF,TGTGCCAGCAGTTTACCCGGGACAGGGCTTGGCTACACCTTC
NA,TRBV14,TRBJ2-1,TRBD2,CASSQVITSGIAYNEQFF,TGTGCCAGCAGCCAAGTCATCACTAGCGGGATAGCCTACAATGAGCAGTTCTTC
NA,TRBV7-9,TRBJ1-1,TRBD1,CASSRTGTGEEAFF,TGTGCCAGCAGCCGAACCGGGACAGGGGAGGAAGCTTTCTTT
NA,TRBV6-4,TRBJ2-1,TRBD2,CASSLGLAGVSEQFF,TGTGCCAGCAGTCTCGGACTAGCGGGGGTTAGTGAGCAGTTCTTC